This T cell receptor (beta chain) was found in a study of blood T cell repertoires in COVID-19. This clone has only a few counts. CDR3 length: 16 residues. V lost 4 bases, J lost 5 bases, and 10 bases stayed unmatched. CDR1 is SGHAT, CDR2 FQDESV, per germline (reference sequence). In the study's own analysis: Scientists estimated how many nucleated cells there were by amplifying reference gene primers. Generated by immunoSEQ multiplex PCR, the TCRdb table keeps only in-frame clones and is missing some. D and trimming come from the DNA, and the V and J calls and clone size come from that table. This table has tens of thousands of clones, 85% to 90% appearing once.

The sequence was collected from a human donor in a cohort sampled during active COVID-19. The chain employs TRBV11-1 and TRBJ2-5; 10 bases line up with TRBD2. Sequenced material: peripheral blood. For the CDR3, the DNA is TGTGCCAGCAGCTCTCGAAGCGGGAGGGTGCGGGAGACCCAGTACTTC. Amino acid sequence: CASSSRSGRVRETQYF.